The 26 T cell receptor beta chains below come from one sample, sequenced in a study of blood T cell repertoires in COVID-19. Clones were sequenced by immunoSEQ multiplex PCR, and TCRdb holds only the in-frame ones, with some missing. The sample lists about 270,000 clones; around four fifths were seen once. Sequenced: peripheral blood. These receptors came from a man older than 75 with acute or convalescent COVID-19.

This clone was counted between two and nine times. This chain uses TRBV30 with TRBJ2-1; 8 bases are shared with TRBD1. Unmatched junction bases numbered 8, after V lost 5 bases and J lost 8 bases. Germline lookup yields CDR1 GTSNPN and CDR2 SVGIG (reference sequence). This CDR3 is built from 13 residues. CDR3 bases: TGTGCCTGGGGCATACAGGGGGGCGATGAGCAGTTCTTC. Protein sequence: CAWGIQGGDEQFF.

This sequence joins TRBV24-1 and TRBJ2-7, with 10 positions matching TRBD1. The V segment lost 4 bases and the J segment 5 bases; nucleotides outside the gene matches: 7. CDR1 and CDR2 (germline): KGHDR, SFDVKD. This CDR3 contains 15 residues. This chain's CDR3 is CATSERQGAVHEQYF. For the CDR3, the DNA is TGTGCCACCAGTGAAAGACAGGGGGCAGTACACGAGCAGTACTTC.

This chain joins TRBV28 and TRBJ2-4, with 11 bases matching TRBD2. Germline V gene lookup returns CDR1 MDHEN and CDR2 SYDVKM. The CDR3 runs to 17 residues. The J segment lost 6 bases and the V segment lost 5 bases, leaving 12 bases of the junction unmatched. The CDR3, as DNA: TGTGCCAGCAGTCCCCTGGGTAGCGGGAGGGTTCGAAACATTCAGTACTTC. It yields the protein CASSPLGSGRVRNIQYF.

V usage is TRBV7-9 and J usage is TRBJ2-3, with D perhaps TRBD2 (5 bases). CDR1 and CDR2 (germline): SEHNR, FQNEAQ (reference sequence). This CDR3 contains 14 residues. V lost 8 bases, J lost 3 bases, and 15 bases lay in between. The CDR3 loop is CASGKGLATDTQYF. For the CDR3, the DNA is TGTGCCAGCGGTAAAGGGCTAGCAACAGATACGCAGTATTTT.

The V gene is TRBV19, the J gene TRBJ2-7, with 9 bases fitting TRBD1. This CDR3 comprises 15 residues. Germline V gives CDR1 LNHDA, CDR2 SQIVND (reference sequence). V lost 3 bases to trimming and J lost 2 bases; unmatched junction nucleotides: 5. CDR3 amino acids: CASSMGTGITYEQYF. The CDR3 coding sequence is TGTGCCAGTAGTATGGGGACAGGGATAACCTACGAGCAGTACTTC.

The V gene is TRBV5-1, the J gene TRBJ2-2, with 8 bases lining up with TRBD2. The CDR3 contains 18 residues. Trimming at V came to 7 bases and at J to 1 base, leaving 15 bases not matched to a gene. Germline V lookup: CDR1 SGHRS, CDR2 YFSETQ. The CDR3 is CASRDPAGGAWNTGELFF. For the CDR3, the DNA is TGCGCCAGCCGAGACCCCGCCGGGGGGGCATGGAACACCGGGGAGCTGTTTTTT.

This chain uses TRBV11-2 with TRBJ2-1, with 10 bases lining up with TRBD2. Germline CDR1 reads SGHAT; CDR2 reads FQNNGV. V dropped 0 bases and J dropped 10; count of bases not matched to a gene: 9. This CDR3 has 16 residues. The CDR3 DNA sequence: TGTGCCAGCAGCTTAGACAACCCTAGCGGGAGAGCGGAGCAGTTCTTC. Protein sequence: CASSLDNPSGRAEQFF.

In this sample, this clone turned up once. The genes are TRBV2 and TRBJ2-7; the D is unclear. The V gene's germline CDR1 is SNHLY and CDR2 FYNNEI. Deletions cut 5 bases from V and 3 bases from J, with 8 bases between. The CDR3 length is 12 residues. In DNA form, the CDR3 reads TGTGCCAGCAGTCCCCTCGTCTACGAGCAGTACTTC. Protein product: CASSPLVYEQYF. Full variable domain (missing parts from reference TRBV2 and TRBJ2-7): EPEVTQTPSHQVTQMGQEVILRCVPISNHLYFYWYRQILGQKVEFLVSFYNNEISEKSEIFDDQFSVERPDGSNFTLKIRSTKLEDSAMYFCASSPLVYEQYFGPGTRLTVT.

The chain's CDR3 is CASSPGTGNTEAFF. The DNA of the CDR3 is TGTGCCAGCAGTCCGGGGACAGGAAACACTGAAGCTTTCTTT. This chain joins TRBV6-5 and TRBJ1-1; TRBD1 agrees at 8 bases. CDR1 and CDR2 from the germline V gene are MNHEY and SVGAGI. J gave up 2 bases and V 5 bases, and 4 bases lay outside the gene matches. The CDR3 has 14 residues.

The chain uses TRBV29-1 and TRBJ2-2; 9 nucleotides match TRBD1. Germline values: CDR1 SQVTM, CDR2 ANQGSEA. The CDR3 sequence is 16 residues long. Losses at the gene ends were 3 bases for V and 4 bases for J; bases not matched to a gene: 9. In DNA form, the CDR3 reads TGCAGCGTTGAGCGGGACAGGGCTATGGTCACCGGGGAGCTGTTTTTT. Its translation: CSVERDRAMVTGELFF.

The CDR3 region is CASRPGTAGNTIYF. The CDR3 nucleotides read TGTGCCAGCAGACCCGGGACAGCAGGAAACACCATATATTTT. The rearrangement links TRBV6-5 to TRBJ1-3; TRBD1 matches at 7 bases. There are 14 residues in the CDR3. The V gene end was trimmed by 6 bases and the J gene end by 4 bases; junction bases not matched to a gene: 6. CDR1 is MNHEY and CDR2 is SVGAGI in the germline V gene.

The rearrangement links TRBV5-1 to TRBJ2-2; TRBD1 matches 7 bases. Germline assignment: CDR1 SGHRS and CDR2 YFSETQ. This CDR3 is 16 amino acids long. The V gene end was trimmed by 3 bases and the J gene end by 6 bases; junction bases not matched to a gene: 11. The CDR3 reads CASSSNPGQSAGELFF. The CDR3 DNA is TGCGCCAGCAGCTCAAACCCGGGACAGTCGGCCGGGGAGCTGTTTTTT.

V is TRBV24-1 and J is TRBJ2-2; 7 nucleotides agree with TRBD1. The CDR3 runs to 17 residues. In germline, CDR1 is KGHDR, CDR2 SFDVKD. Unmatched junction bases numbered 6, after V lost 3 bases and J lost 0 bases. In DNA, the CDR3 is TGTGCCACCAGTGATCTCAGGGGGAGTACGAACACCGGGGAGCTGTTTTTT. This codes for CATSDLRGSTNTGELFF.

The chain combines TRBV6-5 with TRBJ2-3; no definite D call. This CDR3 has 13 amino acids. Per the germline V gene, CDR1 is MNHEY and CDR2 is SVGAGI. V was pared by 3 bases and J by 1 base, with 5 bases between. The CDR3 sequence: CASSYPGTDTQYF. Here the CDR3 DNA reads TGTGCCAGCAGTTATCCTGGCACAGATACGCAGTATTTT.

The chain combines TRBV20-1 with TRBJ2-3; TRBD2 agrees at 7 bases. Unmatched junction bases numbered 12, after V lost 3 bases and J lost 6 bases. Germline CDR1 DFQATT, CDR2 SNEGSKA (reference sequence). The CDR3 covers 15 residues. CDR3 DNA: TGCAGTGCTAGTGGGGTCGCGGGAGCACCCGATACGCAGTATTTT. This encodes CSASGVAGAPDTQYF.

This clone was picked up one time. The chain couples TRBV10-1 to TRBJ1-1; no clear D gene. CDR1 WNHNN and CDR2 SYGVQD come from the germline V gene (reference sequence). The CDR3 is made up of 13 amino acids. Trimming shortened V by 4 bases and J by 3 bases, and 9 bases separated the two germline ends. This CDR3 is CASSGQAYTEAFF. The CDR3 region has the DNA TGCGCCAGCAGTGGCCAGGCGTACACTGAAGCTTTCTTT.

The chain couples TRBV5-6 to TRBJ2-7; 8 nucleotides agree with TRBD1. The junction had 5 bases not matched to a gene; V was cut back by 5 bases and J by 4 bases. CDR1 SGHDT and CDR2 YYEEEE come from the germline V gene. The CDR3 is 13 amino acids. The CDR3 DNA sequence: TGTGCCAGCAGAGGAGACAGGGGATACGAGCAGTACTTC. This gives the protein CASRGDRGYEQYF.

The chain combines TRBV3-1 (or the pseudogene TRBV3-2) with TRBJ2-5, with 11 positions matching TRBD2. V gave up 0 bases and J gave up 5 bases; unmatched junction bases: 5. Germline V CDR1 and CDR2: LGHDT, YNNKEL (reference sequence). The CDR3 length is 16 residues. CDR3 protein: CASSQDVASGRETQYF. The CDR3 region has the DNA TGTGCCAGCAGCCAAGATGTGGCTAGCGGGAGGGAGACCCAGTACTTC.

The gene calls are TRBV28 and TRBJ1-2, with D possibly being TRBD1 (6 bases). Deletions cut 3 bases from V and 7 bases from J, with 12 bases between. This CDR3 is 13 amino acids long. In germline, CDR1 is MDHEN, CDR2 SYDVKM. The DNA for the CDR3 is TGTGCCAGCAGTTTCCCCAGGGGCCGTGGCTACACCTTC. This encodes CASSFPRGRGYTF.

This clone appeared a single time. V gene TRBV24-1 combines with J gene TRBJ2-2; D remains ambiguous. The CDR3 totals 15 residues. From germline, CDR1 is KGHDR and CDR2 SFDVKD. Trimming shortened V by 3 bases and J by 1 base, and 8 bases separated the two germline ends. This CDR3 reads CATSDITENTGELFF. The CDR3 DNA reads as TGTGCCACCAGTGATATTACAGAGAACACCGGGGAGCTGTTTTTT.

This clone has a single count. J is TRBJ2-1 and V is TRBV4-1, with D possibly TRBD1 on 5 matching bases. CDR1 is MGHRA and CDR2 is YSYEKL in the germline V gene. V shed 0 bases and J shed 7 bases, with 19 bases lying between them. The CDR3 sequence is 17 residues long. DNA for the CDR3: TGCGCCAGCAGCCAAGATCTTGTGAGTACAGGACGGAATGAGCAGTTCTTC. Its protein is CASSQDLVSTGRNEQFF.

V and J are TRBV3-1 (or the pseudogene TRBV3-2) and TRBJ2-5, with a weak D call TRBD1 (6 bases). V lost 4 bases and J lost 0, with 18 bases in between. Germline CDR1 reads LGHDT; CDR2 reads YNNKEL (reference sequence). The CDR3 loop spans 17 amino acids. The CDR3 is CASSPFSGQGYQETQYF. DNA for the CDR3: TGTGCCAGCAGCCCTTTTTCGGGTCAGGGGTACCAAGAGACCCAGTACTTC.

The chain uses TRBV3-1 (or the pseudogene TRBV3-2) and TRBJ1-6; perhaps TRBD1 as D (6 bases). In germline, CDR1 is LGHDT, CDR2 YNNKEL (reference sequence). This CDR3 contains 15 residues. The V and J ends lost 1 base and 8 bases respectively, with 12 bases between them. In DNA form, the CDR3 reads TGTGCCAGCAGCCAAGTTTGGTCAGGGGATTCACCCCTCCACTTT. This sequence encodes CASSQVWSGDSPLHF.

This clone came up a few times. This chain links TRBV3-1 (or the pseudogene TRBV3-2) with TRBJ1-6; no clear D gene. The CDR3 has 15 residues. Trimming shortened V by 0 bases and J by 5 bases, and 8 bases separated the two germline ends. Per germline, CDR1 LGHDT and CDR2 YNNKEL (reference sequence). This CDR3 reads CASSQDRRDNSPLHF. For the CDR3, the DNA is TGTGCCAGCAGCCAAGATAGACGGGATAATTCACCCCTCCACTTT.

The count of this clone is one. This chain connects TRBV28 to TRBJ2-2; no reliable D call. The V end lost 4 bases, the J end lost 8 bases, and 5 bases lay between the germline ends. This CDR3 has 11 residues. Looked up from germline, CDR1 is MDHEN and CDR2 is SYDVKM. The CDR3 nucleotides are TGTGCCAGCAGTTCCATGGGGGAGCTGTTTTTT. Protein sequence: CASSSMGELFF.

V usage is TRBV27 and J usage is TRBJ2-1; TRBD2 aligns across 8 bases. CDR1 MNHEY and CDR2 SMNVEV come from the germline V gene (reference sequence). V dropped 5 bases and J dropped 6; count of bases not matched to a gene: 9. CDR3 size: 15 residues. The CDR3 sequence: CASSHQAGVFNEQFF. The CDR3 bases are TGTGCCAGCAGTCACCAAGCGGGAGTTTTCAATGAGCAGTTCTTC.